Listed here are 19 T cell receptor beta chains from one sample, sequenced in a study of blood T cell repertoires in COVID-19. Generated by immunoSEQ multiplex PCR, the TCRdb table keeps only in-frame clones and is missing some. The repertoire includes approximately 290,000 clones, about 80% of them detected once, and roughly 14% sits in the top ten. Input material: peripheral blood. These receptors were obtained from a person aged 70 to 85 with COVID-19, enrolled during active disease.

The chain is built from TRBV28 and TRBJ1-1, with D tentatively TRBD1 (6 bases). CDR1 and CDR2 (germline): MDHEN, SYDVKM. Trimming pared 3 bases from V and 1 base from J, leaving 9 bases between. The CDR3 runs 14 residues. CDR3 bases: TGTGCCAGCAGTTTTGGGGGCCGGAACACTGAAGCTTTCTTT. Translation: CASSFGGRNTEAFF.

The chain carries TRBV5-6 and TRBJ1-2, with a possible D match to TRBD1 (5 bases). Germline lookup yields CDR1 SGHDT and CDR2 YYEEEE. V was pared by 4 bases and J by 3 bases, with 10 bases between. CDR3 length: 13 amino acids. CDR3 sequence: CASSPDIYYGYTF. As DNA, the CDR3 is TGTGCCAGCAGCCCGGACATTTACTATGGCTACACCTTC.

J is TRBJ2-5 and V is TRBV3-1 (or the pseudogene TRBV3-2); possible D gene TRBD2, 6 bases. Germline loops: CDR1 LGHDT, CDR2 YNNKEL (reference sequence). The CDR3 is 15 residues long. V lost 4 bases, J lost 4 bases, and 16 bases lay in between. CDR3 amino acids: CASSPTSPGIETQYF. The DNA for the CDR3 is TGTGCCAGCAGCCCCACTAGCCCCGGGATAGAGACCCAGTACTTC.

This rearrangement joins TRBV29-1 to TRBJ2-5; perhaps TRBD2 as D (6 bases). The CDR3 is 14 amino acids. Germline V gene data show CDR1 as SQVTM and CDR2 as ANQGSEA. The V end was cut by 4 bases, the J end by 1 base, with 13 bases between. CDR3 amino acids: CSVGARGLQETQYF. The CDR3 DNA sequence: TGCAGCGTTGGGGCGCGGGGACTCCAAGAGACCCAGTACTTC. The variable domain in full, completed from reference TRBV29-1 and TRBJ2-5, reads SAVISQKPSRDICQRGTSLTIQCQVDSQVTMMFWYRQQPGQSLTLIATANQGSEATYESGFVIDKFPISRPNLTFSTLTVSNMSPEDSSIYLCSVGARGLQETQYFGPGTRLLVL.

This clone was observed a single time. The chain links TRBV7-6 to TRBJ1-1; D is unresolved. The CDR3 runs to 14 residues. Germline lookup yields CDR1 SGHVS and CDR2 FNYEAQ. V lost 4 bases, J lost 2 bases, and 11 bases lay in between. This CDR3 is CASSSYRDNTEAFF. CDR3 coding DNA: TGTGCCAGCAGCTCGTACAGAGACAACACTGAAGCTTTCTTT.

V usage is TRBV19 and J usage is TRBJ2-7; D possibly corresponds to TRBD1 (6 bases). Germline V gene data show CDR1 as LNHDA and CDR2 as SQIVND (reference sequence). Trimming stripped 3 bases from V and 4 bases from J, with 16 bases between. The CDR3 is 15 amino acids. The CDR3 DNA reads as TGTGCCAGTAGTATCAGGGGTGGAGGACTTTACGAGCAGTACTTC. Its translation is CASSIRGGGLYEQYF.

The rearrangement links TRBV7-9 to TRBJ1-1; 7 bases align to TRBD1. In germline, CDR1 is SEHNR, CDR2 FQNEAQ (reference sequence). The trim removed 5 bases at V and 3 bases at J, leaving 9 bases unmatched. This CDR3 has 15 residues. CDR3 in amino acids: CASSPPNRGHTEAFF. CDR3 DNA: TGTGCCAGCAGCCCCCCGAACAGGGGTCACACTGAAGCTTTCTTT.

This clone was seen once. This rearrangement joins TRBV2 to TRBJ2-5, with a tentative D call TRBD2 (7 bases). V lost 7 bases and J lost 1, with 13 bases in between. The CDR3 covers 14 residues. Germline V gene lookup returns CDR1 SNHLY and CDR2 FYNNEI. This CDR3 is CASKGGQSQETQYF. For the CDR3, the DNA is TGTGCCAGCAAGGGGGGGCAGTCCCAAGAGACCCAGTACTTC.

The chain uses TRBV5-1 and TRBJ2-7; D might be TRBD1 (5 bases). The CDR3 length is 14 residues. The V and J ends lost 0 bases and 6 bases respectively, with 13 bases between them. CDR1 is SGHRS, CDR2 YFSETQ, per germline. The CDR3 nucleotides are TGCGCCAGCAGCTTGGGTGGGCAGGGTCGCGAGCAGTACTTC. This translates into CASSLGGQGREQYF.

The CDR3 coding sequence is TGTGCCAGCAGCCCCCACGGCGCTCCGGGAGTTACCGGGGAGCTGTTTTTT. As protein: CASSPHGAPGVTGELFF. The V and J genes are TRBV4-2 and TRBJ2-2; tentatively, D is TRBD2 (6 bases). The V end lost 4 bases, the J end lost 5 bases, and 20 bases lay between the germline ends. CDR3 length equals 17 residues. CDR1 and CDR2 from the germline V gene are LGHNA and YNFKEQ.

This chain links TRBV4-1 with TRBJ1-4, with 9 bases aligning to TRBD1. Germline lookup yields CDR1 MGHRA and CDR2 YSYEKL. The CDR3 spans 13 residues. V was clipped by 4 bases and J by 7 bases; unmatched bases: 1. CDR3 coding DNA: TGCGCCAGCAGCCGGACAGGGGTTGAAAAACTGTTTTTT. Its protein product is CASSRTGVEKLFF.

The rearrangement joins TRBV14 to TRBJ1-4; tentative D call: TRBD1 (5 bases). Germline V gives CDR1 SGHDN, CDR2 FVKESK. Trimming took 1 base from V and 14 from J, leaving 26 bases between them. This CDR3 has 17 amino acids. DNA of the CDR3: TGTGCCAGCAGCCAAGCGACGGCGGCGGACGGGGGAAGACAGCTGTTTTTT. Protein product: CASSQATAADGGRQLFF.

Points on this clone: The junction departs from the called germline gene at one end, perhaps through a read error. The chain links TRBV19 to TRBJ2-4, with a tentative D call TRBD2 (5 bases). The CDR3 loop spans 15 amino acids. The germline gives CDR1 LNHDA, CDR2 SQIVND (reference sequence). CDR3 residues: CASSRSSLAKNVQYF. DNA for the CDR3: TGTGCCAGTAGTAGGTCGTCCCTAGCCAAAAACGTTCAGTACTTC.

The chain joins TRBV5-1 to TRBJ2-7, with 12 bases matching TRBD1. CDR1 is SGHRS and CDR2 is YFSETQ in the germline V gene. This CDR3 comprises 15 residues. V gave up 1 base and J gave up 7 bases; unmatched junction bases: 6. The CDR3 nucleotides read TGCGCCAGCAGCTTGTGGGGACAGGGGGCGGGAGAGCAGTACTTC. It codes for CASSLWGQGAGEQYF. The full variable domain, in which reference TRBV5-1 and TRBJ2-7 provide the parts outside the CDR3, is KAGVTQTPRYLIKTRGQQVTLSCSPISGHRSVSWYQQTPGQGLQFLFEYFSETQRNKGNFPGRFSGRQFSNSRSEMNVSTLELGDSALYLCASSLWGQGAGEQYFGPGTRLTVT.

The gene calls are TRBV6-2 or TRBV6-3 and TRBJ2-7; maybe TRBD2 (6 bases). The germline V and J ends were trimmed by 0 bases and 7 bases, with 19 bases remaining between them. The CDR3 contains 16 residues. Germline CDR1 reads MNHEY; CDR2 reads SVGEGT. CDR3 amino acids: CASSYSGSGPLGEQYF. The DNA of the CDR3 is TGTGCCAGCAGTTACTCGGGTAGCGGTCCTCTAGGTGAGCAGTACTTC.

The chain employs TRBV7-9 and TRBJ1-1, with D perhaps matching TRBD1 (5 bases). There are 13 residues in the CDR3. CDR1 and CDR2 from the germline V gene are SEHNR and FQNEAQ (reference sequence). The V and J ends lost 1 base and 6 bases respectively, with 9 bases between them. The CDR3 DNA reads TGTGCCAGCAGCTTAGAGGGGTCGTCTGAAGCTTTCTTT. It encodes CASSLEGSSEAFF. Supplemented by reference TRBV7-9 and TRBJ1-1, the full variable domain reads DTGVSQNPRHKITKRGQNVTFRCDPISEHNRLYWYRQTLGQGPEFLTYFQNEAQLEKSRLLSDRFSAERPKGSFSTLEIQRTEQGDSAMYLCASSLEGSSEAFFGQGTRLTVV.

The table lists this clone with a few counts. The chain uses TRBV5-6 and TRBJ2-6; D ambiguous. Trimming pared 4 bases from V and 2 bases from J, leaving 13 bases between. Per germline, CDR1 SGHDT and CDR2 YYEEEE. There are 16 residues in the CDR3. The CDR3 DNA follows: TGTGCCAGCAGCCCAATGGGCACCCCTGGGGCCAACGTCCTGACTTTC. It encodes CASSPMGTPGANVLTF.

The chain links TRBV10-3 to TRBJ2-2; 8 bases are shared with TRBD2. The CDR3 runs 15 residues. Losses at the gene ends were 6 bases for V and 4 bases for J; bases not matched to a gene: 7. The V gene's germline CDR1 is ENHRY and CDR2 SYGVKD. The CDR3 sequence is CAIRSGGQGTGELFF. In DNA, the CDR3 is TGTGCCATCAGATCGGGGGGGCAAGGCACCGGGGAGCTGTTTTTT.

The rearrangement uses TRBV5-4 and TRBJ2-7, with TRBD1 as a possible D gene (6 bases). The CDR3 has 14 residues. From germline, CDR1 is SGHNT and CDR2 YYREEE (reference sequence). V lost 0 bases and J lost 2, with 9 bases in between. The CDR3 is CASSLDRAAYEQYF. Here the CDR3 DNA reads TGTGCCAGCAGCTTGGACAGGGCAGCCTACGAGCAGTACTTC.